This TCR beta chain was retrieved from a study of T cell responses to AZD1222 COVID-19 vaccine. Study-wide findings and caveats: Reportedly, nearly half the spike-specific TCRs target unmutated variant regions. Sampling captured repertoires only after the peak T cell response. Spike was spanned by vaccine-associated CD4 TCRs, with dominance at 160-218 and 743-854. Donor demographics were predominantly white British with a female majority; clonal diversity may be underestimated.

Sequenced by immunoSEQ multiplex PCR; TCRdb stores in-frame clones only, minus some. The sample shows some 94,000 clones, roughly 90% of them seen only once. V lost 2 bases to trimming and J lost 0 bases, with 7 bases between them. The CDR3 contains 14 residues. CDR1 KGHSH and CDR2 LQKENI come from the germline V gene. A word on this clone: Its target is unknown.

The sample consisted of peripheral blood, taken 28 days after the second AZD1222 dose. The rearrangement uses TRBV18 and TRBJ1-2; D unresolved. The TCR sequence derives from an adult who received the AZD1222 COVID-19 vaccine. CDR3 loop: CASSPTSANYGYTF. As DNA, the CDR3 is TGTGCCAGCTCACCAACCTCCGCTAACTATGGCTACACCTTC.